This T cell receptor (beta chain) was captured in a study of Ad26.COV2.S vaccination and SARS-CoV-2 variants. Study as a whole: Into the muscle, Ad26.COV2.S was dosed once or twice, 56 days apart.

Treatment denoted: around 19 received Ad26.COV2.S at low or high dose, single or two shots; roughly 5 received placebo; per-sample allocation not given. The samples were gathered on day 63 after the first injection of vaccine or placebo. The method was immunoSEQ multiplex PCR; TCRdb's version includes in-frame clones alone and lacks a portion of them. The table has a few hundred thousand clones, about nine tenths seen once; the top ten hold less than 4.5%. Germline V gives CDR1 LGHNA, CDR2 YSLEER. The CDR3 loop spans 17 amino acids. With 0 bases removed from V and 2 bases from J, the gap between germline ends came to 17 bases.

This chain connects TRBV4-3 to TRBJ2-7, with TRBD2 as a possible D gene (6 bases). The input for sequencing was peripheral blood, taken in a trial of Ad26.COV2.S vaccine versus placebo. The TCR originated in a person aged 18-60 years who received the Ad26.COV2.S COVID-19 vaccine or a placebo. The chain's CDR3 is CASSQDWMAGPTYEQYF. Written as DNA, the CDR3 is TGCGCCAGCAGCCAAGATTGGATGGCGGGACCAACCTACGAGCAGTACTTC.